The T cell receptor (beta chain) described here comes from a study of shared T cell receptors in the human thymus. Trimming removed 4 bases from V and 2 bases from J, with 14 bases in between. The CDR3 has 15 amino acids. CDR1 and CDR2 from the germline V gene are SGHRS and YFSETQ. Generated by immunoSEQ multiplex PCR, the TCRdb table keeps only in-frame clones and is missing some. The sample has about 380,000 clones; 85% to 95% are singletons. The sample consisted of thymocytes. The chain combines TRBV5-1 with TRBJ2-3; D may match TRBD1 or TRBD2 (5 bases each). The source of this sequence is a human donor. This chain's CDR3 is CASSPQGPFTDTQYF. DNA for the CDR3: TGCGCCAGCAGCCCCCAGGGACCGTTCACAGATACGCAGTATTTT.